This is a list of T cell receptor beta chains from one sample in a study of molecular identifiers for immune sequencing clone quantification. Each CDR3 protein is one row after TCRdb ran MiXCR on the PCR reads. Of under 600,000 distinct CDR3 sequences in the sample, under 30% were seen once. Sample: naive CD8+ T cells from blood, with Jurkat cell RNA spiked in. The receptors originated from a human donor in good health. Some libraries in this study had Jurkat cell RNA spiked in. Each CDR3 is given with its conserved first and last residue. A D gene is named only where the DNA matches it firmly. Size is stated for part of the rows, as once, few or many counts, or as a class when the clone is expanded.

D gene: .
clone size: once
V gene: TRBV4-1
J gene: TRBJ2-7
CDR3 DNA: TGCGCCAGCGGCCAACCGTCAGGCGAGCAGTACTTC
CDR3 protein: CASGQPSGEQYF

D gene: .
clone size: .
V gene: TRBV7-9
J gene: TRBJ2-3
CDR3 DNA: TGTGCCAGCAGCTTTACAGACACAGATACGCAGTATTTT
CDR3 protein: CASSFTDTDTQYF

D gene: .
clone size: .
V gene: TRBV12-3/TRBV12-4
J gene: TRBJ2-5
CDR3 DNA: TGTGCCGGCAGTTCCCGGAGGGGGAACCAAGAGACCCAGTACTTC
CDR3 protein: CAGSSRRGNQETQYF

D gene: .
clone size: .
V gene: TRBV4-1
J gene: TRBJ2-7
CDR3 DNA: TGCGCCAGCAGCCAAGAGGGCAGGCCAAACGACGAGCAGTACTTC
CDR3 protein: CASSQEGRPNDEQYF

D gene: .
clone size: .
V gene: TRBV7-9
J gene: TRBJ2-7
CDR3 DNA: TGTGCCAGCAACTCGGCGGGCAGGTACTACGAGCAGTACTTC
CDR3 protein: CASNSAGRYYEQYF

D gene: TRBD1
clone size: .
V gene: TRBV7-8
J gene: TRBJ2-1
CDR3 DNA: TGTGCCAGTGGGGGACAGGGATACAATGAGCAGTTCTTC
CDR3 protein: CASGGQGYNEQFF

D gene: .
clone size: many
V gene: TRBV2
J gene: TRBJ2-6
CDR3 DNA: TGTGCCATCCTGAGGGGTGGGGCCAACGTCCTGACTTTC
CDR3 protein: CAILRGGANVLTF

D gene: .
clone size: few
V gene: TRBV27
J gene: TRBJ2-5
CDR3 DNA: TGTGCCAGCAGACATGGCTTGGGGGAGACCCAGTACTTC
CDR3 protein: CASRHGLGETQYF

D gene: TRBD2
clone size: few
V gene: TRBV27
J gene: TRBJ2-3
CDR3 DNA: TGTGCCAGCAGTTTAAATAGAGGGCCTAGCGGGCCAGATACGCAGTATTTT
CDR3 protein: CASSLNRGPSGPDTQYF

D gene: .
clone size: many
V gene: TRBV7-9
J gene: TRBJ2-7
CDR3 DNA: TGTGCCAGCAGCTCCGAACTAGTACGCGAGCAGTACTTC
CDR3 protein: CASSSELVREQYF

D gene: .
clone size: many
V gene: TRBV7-6
J gene: TRBJ2-7
CDR3 DNA: TGTGCCAGCAGCTTAGAGGCAGGGCAGGACGAGCAGTACTTC
CDR3 protein: CASSLEAGQDEQYF

D gene: .
clone size: many
V gene: TRBV29-1
J gene: TRBJ1-5
CDR3 DNA: TGCAGCGCCCAACAGGGTAGCAATCAGCCCCAGCATTTT
CDR3 protein: CSAQQGSNQPQHF

D gene: .
clone size: few
V gene: TRBV21-1
J gene: TRBJ2-7
CDR3 DNA: TGTGCCAGCAGCAAAGGAAGCCAGTCCTACGAGCAGTACTTC
CDR3 protein: CASSKGSQSYEQYF

D gene: .
clone size: few
V gene: TRBV2
J gene: TRBJ1-4
CDR3 DNA: TGTGCCAGCAGTGGACCAACTAATGAAAAACTGTTTTTT
CDR3 protein: CASSGPTNEKLFF

D gene: TRBD1
clone size: .
V gene: TRBV20-1
J gene: TRBJ2-3
CDR3 DNA: TGCAGTGCTAGATCAACTGACAGGGACAGCACAGATACGCAGTATTTT
CDR3 protein: CSARSTDRDSTDTQYF

D gene: .
clone size: few
V gene: TRBV3-1
J gene: TRBJ1-1
CDR3 DNA: TGTGCCAGCAGCCAAGGTGTGTACACTGGAAGGATGAACACTGAAGCTTTCTTT
CDR3 protein: CASSQGVYTGRMNTEAFF

D gene: TRBD1
clone size: .
V gene: TRBV10-3
J gene: TRBJ1-5
CDR3 DNA: TGTGCCATCAGTGAGTCGGGACAGGGTGCTCAGCCCCAGCATTTT
CDR3 protein: CAISESGQGAQPQHF

D gene: .
clone size: .
V gene: TRBV29-1
J gene: TRBJ2-1
CDR3 DNA: TGCAGCGTTGAAGTTAGCGGTCCGGGCTCCTACAATGAGCAGTTCTTC
CDR3 protein: CSVEVSGPGSYNEQFF

D gene: .
clone size: .
V gene: TRBV7-8
J gene: TRBJ2-3
CDR3 DNA: TGTGCCAGCAGCCCGGCGTCCGTTGGAGATACGCAGTATTTT
CDR3 protein: CASSPASVGDTQYF

D gene: TRBD2
clone size: .
V gene: TRBV27
J gene: TRBJ2-3
CDR3 DNA: TGTGCCAGCAGTTCCATAGGACTAGCGAGTCACACAGATACGCAGTATTTT
CDR3 protein: CASSSIGLASHTDTQYF

D gene: TRBD1
clone size: .
V gene: TRBV7-8
J gene: TRBJ2-1
CDR3 DNA: TGTGCCAGCAGCCCTTGGGACAGGGGGGCCTACAATGAGCAGTTCTTC
CDR3 protein: CASSPWDRGAYNEQFF

D gene: .
clone size: .
V gene: TRBV6-2/TRBV6-3
J gene: TRBJ2-7
CDR3 DNA: TGTGCCAGCAGTCTATGGGGGGTCGACGAGCAGTACTTC
CDR3 protein: CASSLWGVDEQYF

D gene: .
clone size: many
V gene: TRBV5-1
J gene: TRBJ1-1
CDR3 DNA: TGCGCCAGCAGACCCGGGTCTCTCGTCGGTGAAGCTTTCTTT
CDR3 protein: CASRPGSLVGEAFF

D gene: .
clone size: many
V gene: TRBV13
J gene: TRBJ2-3
CDR3 DNA: TGTGCCAGCAGCTCCCTCTTCTCCCTGGACGGAGATACGCAGTATTTT
CDR3 protein: CASSSLFSLDGDTQYF

D gene: TRBD2
clone size: .
V gene: TRBV20-1
J gene: TRBJ2-3
CDR3 DNA: TGCAGTGCTAGACCGACTAGCGGGAGAAGCACAGATACGCAGTATTTT
CDR3 protein: CSARPTSGRSTDTQYF

D gene: TRBD2
clone size: few
V gene: TRBV29-1
J gene: TRBJ2-1
CDR3 DNA: TGCAGCGTGAAGGGACTAGCGGGATATAGTAATGAGCAGTTCTTC
CDR3 protein: CSVKGLAGYSNEQFF

D gene: .
clone size: few
V gene: TRBV28
J gene: TRBJ1-1
CDR3 DNA: TGTGCCAGCAGCGAAAGTAAGGGTTACACAAACACTGAAGCTTTCTTT
CDR3 protein: CASSESKGYTNTEAFF

D gene: .
clone size: many
V gene: TRBV20-1
J gene: TRBJ2-7
CDR3 DNA: TGCAGTGCTATCCACAGGTTTTCCTACGAGCAGTACTTC
CDR3 protein: CSAIHRFSYEQYF

D gene: TRBD2
clone size: .
V gene: TRBV6-5
J gene: TRBJ2-3
CDR3 DNA: TGTGCCAGCAGTTACTCGACGGGGGGGGGCACAGATACGCAGTATTTT
CDR3 protein: CASSYSTGGGTDTQYF

D gene: .
clone size: few
V gene: TRBV5-1
J gene: TRBJ2-7
CDR3 DNA: TGCGCCAGCAGCTCGGGCCAGGACGTCTACGAGCAGTACTTC
CDR3 protein: CASSSGQDVYEQYF

D gene: .
clone size: few
V gene: TRBV15
J gene: TRBJ2-1
CDR3 DNA: TGTGCCACCAGCAGAGATTGGAAGGATGAGCAGTTCTTC
CDR3 protein: CATSRDWKDEQFF

D gene: .
clone size: few
V gene: TRBV3-1
J gene: TRBJ2-7
CDR3 DNA: TGTGCCAGCAGCCATTCCCTCTCCTACGAGCAGTACTTC
CDR3 protein: CASSHSLSYEQYF

D gene: TRBD2
clone size: .
V gene: TRBV7-9
J gene: TRBJ2-2
CDR3 DNA: TGTGCCAGCAGACCGACTAGCGGGGGTGTTACCGGGGAGCTGTTTTTT
CDR3 protein: CASRPTSGGVTGELFF

D gene: .
clone size: few
V gene: TRBV12-3/TRBV12-4
J gene: TRBJ2-3
CDR3 DNA: TGTGCCAGCAAAAAATCCTCGGACCGAGACACAGATACGCAGTATTTT
CDR3 protein: CASKKSSDRDTDTQYF

D gene: .
clone size: many
V gene: TRBV14
J gene: TRBJ2-7
CDR3 DNA: TGTGCCAGCAGCCAAGTCTACAGGGCCTACGAGCAGTACTTC
CDR3 protein: CASSQVYRAYEQYF

D gene: .
clone size: .
V gene: TRBV19
J gene: TRBJ1-5
CDR3 DNA: TGTGCCAGTAGTTGGGGGGGCGGCAATCAGCCCCAGCATTTT
CDR3 protein: CASSWGGGNQPQHF

D gene: .
clone size: many
V gene: TRBV2
J gene: TRBJ2-3
CDR3 DNA: TGTGCCAGCAGTGAACGGGGGCCACCCACAGATACGCAGTATTTT
CDR3 protein: CASSERGPPTDTQYF

D gene: TRBD2
clone size: few
V gene: TRBV6-6
J gene: TRBJ2-3
CDR3 DNA: TGTGCCAGCAGCCCCTTCGGGGGGGCAGTTTTGGGAACTACAGATACGCAGTATTTT
CDR3 protein: CASSPFGGAVLGTTDTQYF

D gene: .
clone size: .
V gene: TRBV28
J gene: TRBJ1-6
CDR3 DNA: TGTGCCAGCAGTTTATACGGGGCGAGAGTTACCGTCCACTTT
CDR3 protein: CASSLYGARVTVHF

D gene: .
clone size: .
V gene: TRBV5-6
J gene: TRBJ2-1
CDR3 DNA: TGTGTCAGCAGACCTAGGAAGGTCCTCTACAATGAGCAGTTCTTC
CDR3 protein: CVSRPRKVLYNEQFF

D gene: .
clone size: few
V gene: TRBV7-9
J gene: TRBJ2-2
CDR3 DNA: TGTGCCAGCAGCTACCCGGGCACCGGGGAGCTGTTTTTT
CDR3 protein: CASSYPGTGELFF

D gene: .
clone size: few
V gene: TRBV29-1
J gene: TRBJ2-7
CDR3 DNA: TGCAGCGTTGAAGATCGGGGTTTGAGGAGCTCCTACGAGCAGTACTTC
CDR3 protein: CSVEDRGLRSSYEQYF

D gene: .
clone size: .
V gene: TRBV7-9
J gene: TRBJ1-1
CDR3 DNA: TGTGCCAGCAGCTTAACCGGCCGGGTAGCTGAAGCTTTCTTT
CDR3 protein: CASSLTGRVAEAFF

D gene: .
clone size: few
V gene: TRBV7-9
J gene: TRBJ2-7
CDR3 DNA: TGTGCCAGCAGCTCCGTGTCACCTGGAGGCGGCGAGCAGTACTTC
CDR3 protein: CASSSVSPGGGEQYF

D gene: .
clone size: .
V gene: TRBV5-4
J gene: TRBJ2-5
CDR3 DNA: TGTGCCAGCAGCTTTTCAGGGTTCGAAGACTCGGCCCAGTACTTC
CDR3 protein: CASSFSGFEDSAQYF

D gene: .
clone size: many
V gene: TRBV4-1
J gene: TRBJ1-5
CDR3 DNA: TGCGCCAGCAGCCAGAGTAGTCCGTATAGCAATCAGCCCCAGCATTTT
CDR3 protein: CASSQSSPYSNQPQHF

D gene: .
clone size: many
V gene: TRBV12-3/TRBV12-4
J gene: TRBJ2-3
CDR3 DNA: TGTGCCAGCAAAAGAACGCACTCTAGCACAGATACGCAGTATTTT
CDR3 protein: CASKRTHSSTDTQYF

D gene: .
clone size: many
V gene: TRBV7-9
J gene: TRBJ2-6
CDR3 DNA: TGTGCCAGCAGCTCCGGACGGATCTCTGGGGCCAACGTCCTGACTTTC
CDR3 protein: CASSSGRISGANVLTF

D gene: .
clone size: few
V gene: TRBV7-2
J gene: TRBJ2-7
CDR3 DNA: TGTGCCAGCAGCCCCTGGGAGGCCGTTGACGAGCAGTACTTC
CDR3 protein: CASSPWEAVDEQYF

D gene: .
clone size: .
V gene: TRBV27
J gene: TRBJ2-7
CDR3 DNA: TGTGCCAGCAGTATAGCGGAGACCTACGAGCAGTACTTC
CDR3 protein: CASSIAETYEQYF